This TCR beta chain was observed in a study of early T cells in non-severe SARS-CoV-2 infection. Study at large: Alpha and beta chains were unpaired, from unsorted whole-blood bulk RNA.

Molecules of cDNA were individually given unique molecular identifiers that were attached to them. Via MiXCR, TCRdb re-called the 5' RACE reads, giving one row per CDR3 protein. Here the sample spans tens of thousands of distinct CDR3 sequences, about 5.2% being singletons. This clonotype was detected ten times or more. Between the trimmed V and J ends, which lost 2 bases and 8 bases, there was a span of 19 bases. In germline, CDR1 is MNHNS, CDR2 SASEGT. CDR3 length equals 16 residues. Sample: whole blood. This clonotype originated in an adult who was a healthcare worker with PCR-confirmed SARS-CoV-2 infection or an uninfected control (not recorded which). The chain links TRBV6-1 to TRBJ2-1; TRBD2 might be the D (6 bases). The CDR3 sequence: CASSEYRRAVSHEQFF. Written as DNA, the CDR3 is TGTGCCAGCAGTGAATACCGGAGGGCGGTTTCTCATGAGCAGTTCTTC.